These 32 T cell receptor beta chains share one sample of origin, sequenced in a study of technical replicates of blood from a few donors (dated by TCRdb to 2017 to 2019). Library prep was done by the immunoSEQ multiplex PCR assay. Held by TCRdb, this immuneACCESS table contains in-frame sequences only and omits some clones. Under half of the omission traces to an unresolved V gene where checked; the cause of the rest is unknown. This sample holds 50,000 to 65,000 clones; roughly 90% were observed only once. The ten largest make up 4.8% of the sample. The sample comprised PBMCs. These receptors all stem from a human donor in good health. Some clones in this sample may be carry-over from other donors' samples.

CDR3 protein: CASSFLPSTDTQYF. CDR3 sequence (DNA): TGTGCCAGCAGCTTTCTCCCTAGCACAGATACGCAGTATTTT. The chain couples TRBV5-4 to TRBJ2-3; D call uncertain. The CDR3 is 14 amino acids. Germline lookup yields CDR1 SGHNT and CDR2 YYREEE (reference sequence). With 2 bases removed from V and 0 bases from J, the gap between germline ends came to 7 bases. The full variable domain, rest sourced from reference TRBV5-4 and TRBJ2-3, is ETGVTQSPTHLIKTRGQQVTLRCSSQSGHNTVSWYQQALGQGPQFIFQYYREEENGRGNFPPRFSGLQFPNYSSELNVNALELDDSALYLCASSFLPSTDTQYFGPGTRLTVL.

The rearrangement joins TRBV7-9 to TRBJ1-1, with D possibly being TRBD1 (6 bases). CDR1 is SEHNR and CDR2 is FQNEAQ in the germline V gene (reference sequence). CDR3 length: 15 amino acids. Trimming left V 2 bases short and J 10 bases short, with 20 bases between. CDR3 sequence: CASSLTGSRAMRAFF. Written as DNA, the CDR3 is TGTGCCAGCAGCTTAACAGGGTCTCGCGCTATGCGAGCTTTCTTT.

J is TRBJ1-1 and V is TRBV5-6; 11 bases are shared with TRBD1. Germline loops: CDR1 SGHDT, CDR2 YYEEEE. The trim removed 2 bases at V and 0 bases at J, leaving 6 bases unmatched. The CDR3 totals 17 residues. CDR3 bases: TGTGCCAGCAGCTTAGGACAGGGGGCTGGTTTGAACACTGAAGCTTTCTTT. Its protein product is CASSLGQGAGLNTEAFF.

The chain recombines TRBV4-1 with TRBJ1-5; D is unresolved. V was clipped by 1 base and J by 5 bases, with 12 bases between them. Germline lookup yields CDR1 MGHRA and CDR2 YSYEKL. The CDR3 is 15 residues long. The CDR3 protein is CASSQGRISDQPQHF. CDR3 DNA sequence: TGCGCCAGCAGCCAAGGTCGAATCTCGGATCAGCCCCAGCATTTT.

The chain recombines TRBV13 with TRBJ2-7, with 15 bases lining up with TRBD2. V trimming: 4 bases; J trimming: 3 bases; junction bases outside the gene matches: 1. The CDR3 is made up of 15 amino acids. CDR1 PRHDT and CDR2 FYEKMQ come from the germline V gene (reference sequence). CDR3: CASSSGLAGGYEQYF. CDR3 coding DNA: TGTGCCAGCAGCTCGGGACTAGCGGGGGGCTACGAGCAGTACTTC.

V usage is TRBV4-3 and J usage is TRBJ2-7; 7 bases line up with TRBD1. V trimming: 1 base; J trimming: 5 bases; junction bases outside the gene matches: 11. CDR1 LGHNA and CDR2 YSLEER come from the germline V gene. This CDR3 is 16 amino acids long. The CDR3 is CASSQGPGGFGDEQYF. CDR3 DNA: TGCGCCAGCAGCCAAGGGCCAGGGGGTTTCGGGGACGAGCAGTACTTC.

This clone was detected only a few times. The CDR3 sequence: CASSLGLVGDNEQFF. The CDR3 DNA is TGTGCCAGCAGTTTAGGACTGGTCGGGGACAATGAGCAGTTCTTC. The V and J genes are TRBV6-6 and TRBJ2-1; possible D gene TRBD2, 5 bases. The V end lost 4 bases, the J end lost 5 bases, and 15 bases lay between the germline ends. Germline loops: CDR1 MNHNY, CDR2 SVGAGI (reference sequence). The CDR3 totals 15 residues.

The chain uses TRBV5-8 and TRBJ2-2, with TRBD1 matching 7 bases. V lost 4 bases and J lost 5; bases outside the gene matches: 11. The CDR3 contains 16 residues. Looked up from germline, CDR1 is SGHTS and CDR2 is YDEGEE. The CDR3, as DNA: TGTGCCAGCAGCCTCCACAGGGGCTGGGGGACCGGGGAGCTGTTTTTT. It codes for CASSLHRGWGTGELFF.

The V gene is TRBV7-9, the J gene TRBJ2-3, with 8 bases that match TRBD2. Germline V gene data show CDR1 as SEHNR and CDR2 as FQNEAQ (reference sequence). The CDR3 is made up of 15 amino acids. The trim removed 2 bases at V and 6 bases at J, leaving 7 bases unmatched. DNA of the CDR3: TGTGCCAGCAGCTTAAAGGCGGGGGGCCTGGATACGCAGTATTTT. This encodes CASSLKAGGLDTQYF.

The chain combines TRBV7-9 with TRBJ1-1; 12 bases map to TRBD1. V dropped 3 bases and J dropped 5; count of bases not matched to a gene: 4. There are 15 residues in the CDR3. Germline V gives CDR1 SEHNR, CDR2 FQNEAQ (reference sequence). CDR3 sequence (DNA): TGTGCCAGCAGCTTCGGGACAGGGGGCTGGACTGAAGCTTTCTTT. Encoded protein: CASSFGTGGWTEAFF.

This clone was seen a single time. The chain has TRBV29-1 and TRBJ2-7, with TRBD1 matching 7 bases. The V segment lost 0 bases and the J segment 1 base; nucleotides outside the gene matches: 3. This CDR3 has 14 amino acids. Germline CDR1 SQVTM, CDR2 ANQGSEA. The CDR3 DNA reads TGCAGCGTTGAAGACGAGACAGGGTCCTACGAGCAGTACTTC. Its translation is CSVEDETGSYEQYF.

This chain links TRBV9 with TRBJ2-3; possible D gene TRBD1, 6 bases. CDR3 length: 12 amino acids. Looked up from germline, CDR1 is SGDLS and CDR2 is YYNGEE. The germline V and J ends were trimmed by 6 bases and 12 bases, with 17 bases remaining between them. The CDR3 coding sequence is TGTGCCAGCAACTCTGATCAGGGGTACCAGTATTTT. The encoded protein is CASNSDQGYQYF.

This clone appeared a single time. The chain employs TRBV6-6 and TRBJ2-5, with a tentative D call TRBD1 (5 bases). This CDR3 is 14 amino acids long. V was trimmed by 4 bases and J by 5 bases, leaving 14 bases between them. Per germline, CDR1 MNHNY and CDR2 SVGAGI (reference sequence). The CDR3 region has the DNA TGTGCCAGCAGTTCTCATCAGGGTCTGGAGACCCAGTACTTC. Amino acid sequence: CASSSHQGLETQYF.

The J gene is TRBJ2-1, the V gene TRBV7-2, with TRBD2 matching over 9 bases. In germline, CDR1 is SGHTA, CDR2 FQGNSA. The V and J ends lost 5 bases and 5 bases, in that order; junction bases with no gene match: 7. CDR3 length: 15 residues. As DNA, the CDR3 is TGTGCCAGCAGCCGCACTAGCGGGTCCCACAATGAGCAGTTCTTC. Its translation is CASSRTSGSHNEQFF.

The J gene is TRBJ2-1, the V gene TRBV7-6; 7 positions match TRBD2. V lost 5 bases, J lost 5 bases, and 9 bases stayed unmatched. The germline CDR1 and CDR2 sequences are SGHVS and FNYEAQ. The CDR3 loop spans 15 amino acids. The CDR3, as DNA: TGTGCCAGCAGCGTAACATCGGGACTAAACAATGAGCAGTTCTTC. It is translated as CASSVTSGLNNEQFF.

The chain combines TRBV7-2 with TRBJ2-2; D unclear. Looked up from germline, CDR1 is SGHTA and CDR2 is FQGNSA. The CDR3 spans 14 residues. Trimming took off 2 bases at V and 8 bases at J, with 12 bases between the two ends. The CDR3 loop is CASSLWRQTGELFF. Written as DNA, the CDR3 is TGTGCCAGCAGCTTATGGCGGCAAACTGGGGAGCTGTTTTTT.

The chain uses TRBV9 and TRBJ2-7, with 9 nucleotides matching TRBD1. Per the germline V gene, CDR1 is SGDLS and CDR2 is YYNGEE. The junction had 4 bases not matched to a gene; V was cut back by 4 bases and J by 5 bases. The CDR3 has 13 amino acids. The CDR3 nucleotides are TGTGCCAGCAGCTTCAGGACAGGGGACGAGCAGTACTTC. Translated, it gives CASSFRTGDEQYF.

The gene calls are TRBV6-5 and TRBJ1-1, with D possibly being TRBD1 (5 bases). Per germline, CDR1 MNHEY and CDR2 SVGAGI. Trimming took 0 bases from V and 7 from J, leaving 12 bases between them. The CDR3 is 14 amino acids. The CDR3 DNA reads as TGTGCCAGCAGTTACTCGGGGTACGGGGGTGAAGCTTTCTTT. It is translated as CASSYSGYGGEAFF.

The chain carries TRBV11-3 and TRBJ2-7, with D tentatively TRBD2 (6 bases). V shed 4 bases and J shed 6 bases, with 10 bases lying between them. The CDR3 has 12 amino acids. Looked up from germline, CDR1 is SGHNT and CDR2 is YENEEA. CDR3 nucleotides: TGTGCCAGCAGCTACGGGGGTAGCGAGCAGTACTTC. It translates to CASSYGGSEQYF.

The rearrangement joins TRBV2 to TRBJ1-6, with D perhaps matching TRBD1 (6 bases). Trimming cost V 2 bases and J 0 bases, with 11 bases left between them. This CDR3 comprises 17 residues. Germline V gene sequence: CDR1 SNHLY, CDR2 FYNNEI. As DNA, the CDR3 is TGTGCCAGCAGTGAATGGACAGCGAGCTCCTATAATTCACCCCTCCACTTT. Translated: CASSEWTASSYNSPLHF.

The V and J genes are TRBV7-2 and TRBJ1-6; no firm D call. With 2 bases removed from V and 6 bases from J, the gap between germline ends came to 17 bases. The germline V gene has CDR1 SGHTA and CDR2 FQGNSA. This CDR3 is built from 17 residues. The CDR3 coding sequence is TGTGCCAGCAGCTTAATATCTTCAGGAATCGGTAATTCACCCCTCCACTTT. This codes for CASSLISSGIGNSPLHF. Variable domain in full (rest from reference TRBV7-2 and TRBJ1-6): GAGVSQSPSNKVTEKGKDVELRCDPISGHTALYWYRQSLGQGLEFLIYFQGNSAPDKSGLPSDRFSAERTGGSVSTLTIQRTQQEDSAVYLCASSLISSGIGNSPLHFGNGTRLTVT.

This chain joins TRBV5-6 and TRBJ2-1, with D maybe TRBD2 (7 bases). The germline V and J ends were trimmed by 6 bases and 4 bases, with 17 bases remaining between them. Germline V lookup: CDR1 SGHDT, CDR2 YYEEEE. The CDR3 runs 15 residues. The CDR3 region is CASTMGGAQYNEQFF. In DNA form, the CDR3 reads TGTGCCAGCACCATGGGGGGGGCGCAGTACAATGAGCAGTTCTTC.

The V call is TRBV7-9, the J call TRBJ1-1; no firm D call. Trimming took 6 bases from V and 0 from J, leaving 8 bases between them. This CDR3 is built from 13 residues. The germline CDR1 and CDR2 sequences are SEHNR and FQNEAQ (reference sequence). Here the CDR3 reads CASSTGMNTEAFF. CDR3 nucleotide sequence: TGTGCCAGCAGTACGGGGATGAACACTGAAGCTTTCTTT.

CDR3 nucleotides: TGTGCCAGCAGACGGACAGGGTGGAACACTGAAGCTTTCTTT. It encodes CASRRTGWNTEAFF. The chain is built from TRBV6-1 and TRBJ1-1, with TRBD1 identical over 8 bases. This CDR3 contains 14 residues. The ends lost 6 bases at V and 1 base at J; junction bases unmatched: 4. Looked up from germline, CDR1 is MNHNS and CDR2 is SASEGT.

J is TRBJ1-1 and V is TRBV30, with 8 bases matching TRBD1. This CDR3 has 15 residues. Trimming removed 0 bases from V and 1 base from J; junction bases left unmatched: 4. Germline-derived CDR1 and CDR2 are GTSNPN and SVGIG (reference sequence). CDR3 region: CAWSVRGTGNTEAFF. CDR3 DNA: TGTGCCTGGAGTGTAAGGGGGACAGGGAACACTGAAGCTTTCTTT.

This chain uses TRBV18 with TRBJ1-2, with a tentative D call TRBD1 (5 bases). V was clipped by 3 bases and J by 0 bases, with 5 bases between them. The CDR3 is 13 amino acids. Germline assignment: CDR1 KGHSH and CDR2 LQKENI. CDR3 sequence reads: CASSPGPNYGYTF. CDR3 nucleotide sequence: TGTGCCAGCTCACCGGGGCCTAACTATGGCTACACCTTC. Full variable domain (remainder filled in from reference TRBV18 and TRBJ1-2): NAGVMQNPRHLVRRRGQEARLRCSPMKGHSHVYWYRQLPEEGLKFMVYLQKENIIDESGMPKERFSAEFPKEGPSILRIQQVVRGDSAAYFCASSPGPNYGYTFGSGTRLTVV.

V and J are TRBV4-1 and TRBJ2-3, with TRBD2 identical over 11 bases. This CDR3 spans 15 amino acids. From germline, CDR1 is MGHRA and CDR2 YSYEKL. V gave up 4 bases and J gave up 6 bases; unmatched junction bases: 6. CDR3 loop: CASSPLAGGADTQYF. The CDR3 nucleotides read TGCGCCAGCAGCCCCCTAGCGGGAGGCGCGGATACGCAGTATTTT.

The CDR3 here is CASNTLEQGYNEQFF. The CDR3 region has the DNA TGTGCCAGCAACACCTTAGAACAGGGATACAATGAGCAGTTCTTC. The chain uses TRBV6-5 and TRBJ2-1, with TRBD1 as a possible D gene (6 bases). Germline V gene lookup returns CDR1 MNHEY and CDR2 SVGAGI. The CDR3 extends over 15 amino acids. The V and J ends lost 7 bases and 4 bases respectively, with 17 bases between them.

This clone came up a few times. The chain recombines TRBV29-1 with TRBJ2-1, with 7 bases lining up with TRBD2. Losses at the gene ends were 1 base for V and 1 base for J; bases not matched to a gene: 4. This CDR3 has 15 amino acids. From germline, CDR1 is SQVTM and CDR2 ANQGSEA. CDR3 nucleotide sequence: TGCAGCGTTGAAGCAACCGGGGGGTCCTACAATGAGCAGTTCTTC. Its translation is CSVEATGGSYNEQFF.

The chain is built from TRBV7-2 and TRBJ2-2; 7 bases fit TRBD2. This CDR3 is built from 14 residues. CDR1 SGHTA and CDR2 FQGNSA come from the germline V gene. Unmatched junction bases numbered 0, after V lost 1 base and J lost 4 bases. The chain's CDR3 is CASSLGGGTGELFF. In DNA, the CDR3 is TGTGCCAGCAGCTTAGGCGGGGGCACCGGGGAGCTGTTTTTT.

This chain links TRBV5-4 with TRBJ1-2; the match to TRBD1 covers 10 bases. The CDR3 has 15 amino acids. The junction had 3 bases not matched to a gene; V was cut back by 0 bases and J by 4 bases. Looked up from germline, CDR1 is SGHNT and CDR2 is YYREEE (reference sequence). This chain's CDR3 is CASSLGQGARYGYTF. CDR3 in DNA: TGTGCCAGCAGCTTGGGACAGGGGGCGCGCTATGGCTACACCTTC.

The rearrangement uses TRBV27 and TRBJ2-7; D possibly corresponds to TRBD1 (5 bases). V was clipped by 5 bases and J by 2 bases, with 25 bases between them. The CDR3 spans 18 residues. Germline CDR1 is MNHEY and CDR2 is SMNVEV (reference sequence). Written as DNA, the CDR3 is TGTGCCAGCAGTCCGATTACCCTCTCGGATAAAGGGGCCTACGAGCAGTACTTC. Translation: CASSPITLSDKGAYEQYF.